This note documents a single TCR beta chain sequence. Its antigen is still unknown. Clones were sequenced by immunoSEQ multiplex PCR, and TCRdb holds only the in-frame ones, with some missing. The sample records some 2 million clones, about 95% being singletons. This entry belongs to a study of shared clonotypes between healthy human individuals. Findings and limits, study-wide: Four donors shared 4.5% to 6.5% of their naive CD4 clonotypes.

The naive CD8 subset, CD45RO-negative cells positively selected for CCR7, excluded terminally differentiated effector memory CD45RA+ cells. Sequencing was done on a sample of naive CD8+ T cells sorted from blood. This sequence was found in a young man in good health.

The DNA of the CDR3 is TGTGCCAGCAGCTTAGACCCTGCTACCTACGAGCAGTACTTC. It specifies CASSLDPATYEQYF. The chain uses TRBV7-9 and TRBJ2-7; no firm D call. Germline CDR1 reads SEHNR; CDR2 reads FQNEAQ (reference sequence). V was shortened by 1 base and J by 2 bases, with 9 bases between the two germline ends. The CDR3 runs 14 residues.